Listed here are 28 T cell receptor beta chains from one sample, sequenced in a study of shared clonotypes between healthy human individuals. Naive CD8 cells lacked CD45RO and underwent positive selection for CCR7, leaving out terminally differentiated effector memory CD45RA+ cells. Data came from immunoSEQ multiplex PCR; TCRdb stores just in-frame clones and leaves some out. The sample holds about 2.2 million clones, 93% seen once. The material sequenced was naive CD8+ T cells from PBMCs. The receptor set was obtained from a man younger than 35 in good health. Some clones in this sample may be carry-over from other donors' samples.

This clone was recorded only once. Other DNA sequences in this sample translate to the same CDR3. V is TRBV28 and J is TRBJ2-7, with 10 positions matching TRBD2. The CDR3 is 14 residues long. Trimming cost V 6 bases and J 0 bases; bases outside gene matches: 2. Germline V CDR1 and CDR2: MDHEN, SYDVKM. DNA for the CDR3: TGTGCCAGCAGGGGACTAGCGTCCTCCTACGAGCAGTACTTC. Encoded protein: CASRGLASSYEQYF.

With respect to this clone: In the same sample, other DNA sequences code for this CDR3. The CDR3 protein is CASSPNTDTQYF. The CDR3 region has the DNA TGTGCCAGCAGCCCTAACACAGATACGCAGTATTTT. V is TRBV9 and J is TRBJ2-3; no firm D call. The germline V gene encodes CDR1 SGDLS and CDR2 YYNGEE. The V end was cut by 4 bases, the J end by 2 bases, with 5 bases between. The CDR3 loop spans 12 amino acids.

The chain combines TRBV28 with TRBJ2-5, with a weak D call TRBD2 (5 bases). The CDR3 runs to 17 residues. Trimming removed 7 bases from V and 5 bases from J, with 26 bases in between. Germline V gives CDR1 MDHEN, CDR2 SYDVKM. Written as DNA, the CDR3 is TGTGCCAGCACCTCCTACCATGGACCTACTCCGGGGGAGACCCAGTACTTC. Its translation: CASTSYHGPTPGETQYF. The full variable domain, with the rest looked up from reference TRBV28 and TRBJ2-5, is DVKVTQSSRYLVKRTGEKVFLECVQDMDHENMFWYRQDPGLGLRLIYFSYDVKMKEKGDIPEGYSVSREKKERFSLILESASTNQTSMYLCASTSYHGPTPGETQYFGPGTRLLVL.

This chain connects TRBV9 to TRBJ2-3; a possible D gene is TRBD1 (6 bases). The CDR3 runs 13 residues. The germline CDR1 and CDR2 sequences are SGDLS and YYNGEE. V was trimmed by 3 bases and J by 6 bases, leaving 11 bases between them. For the CDR3, the DNA is TGTGCCAGCAGCGATGACCAGGGGGATACGCAGTATTTT. It specifies CASSDDQGDTQYF.

The chain couples TRBV9 to TRBJ2-5; a possible D gene is TRBD2 (7 bases). From germline, CDR1 is SGDLS and CDR2 YYNGEE. The CDR3 covers 14 residues. The ends were cut back, 7 bases at V and 1 base at J, with 14 bases in the middle. CDR3 protein: CASSLGGGQETQYF. The DNA for the CDR3 is TGTGCCAGCTCCCTAGGGGGGGGCCAAGAGACCCAGTACTTC.

The rearrangement joins TRBV6-5 to TRBJ2-7, with TRBD1 matching over 7 bases. In germline, CDR1 is MNHEY, CDR2 SVGAGI. The CDR3 totals 14 residues. V was pared by 5 bases and J by 2 bases, with 6 bases of the junction left unmatched. The CDR3 sequence is CASSTGTEAYEQYF. CDR3 nucleotide sequence: TGTGCCAGCAGTACAGGGACAGAAGCCTACGAGCAGTACTTC.

The chain employs TRBV6-5 and TRBJ2-2, with D tentatively TRBD1 or TRBD2 (5 bases each). Germline values: CDR1 MNHEY, CDR2 SVGAGI. The V end lost 2 bases, the J end lost 5 bases, and 12 bases lay between the germline ends. This CDR3 region has 15 residues. Here the CDR3 DNA reads TGTGCCAGCAGTTACACCGGTGGGGGAACCGGGGAGCTGTTTTTT. It translates to CASSYTGGGTGELFF.

The V and J genes are TRBV4-3 and TRBJ2-7; 10 nucleotides line up with TRBD2. V lost 4 bases, J lost 5 bases, and 5 bases stayed unmatched. The CDR3 has 14 residues. Germline CDR1 LGHNA, CDR2 YSLEER. As DNA, the CDR3 is TGCGCCAGCAGCCCTGGACTAGCGGTCAACGAGCAGTACTTC. It yields the protein CASSPGLAVNEQYF.

The genes are TRBV6-5 and TRBJ2-1; 7 nucleotides agree with TRBD2. This CDR3 region has 15 residues. After removal of 4 bases from V and 4 bases from J, the junction contained 7 bases not matched to a gene. Germline V gene data show CDR1 as MNHEY and CDR2 as SVGAGI. As DNA, the CDR3 is TGTGCCAGCAGTTCCCCCGGGGGGACGTACAATGAGCAGTTCTTC. Translating it yields CASSSPGGTYNEQFF.

The V gene is TRBV29-1, the J gene TRBJ2-5; the D is unclear. With 7 bases removed from V and 2 bases from J, the gap between germline ends came to 8 bases. Germline V gene data show CDR1 as SQVTM and CDR2 as ANQGSEA. The CDR3 has 11 amino acids. The CDR3 bases are TGCAGCGCACGGCAACAAGAGACCCAGTACTTC. Translating it yields CSARQQETQYF.

This chain connects TRBV19 to TRBJ1-2; no firm D call. The ends were cut back, 6 bases at V and 5 bases at J, with 16 bases in the middle. The CDR3 length is 14 residues. Germline loops: CDR1 LNHDA, CDR2 SQIVND (reference sequence). CDR3 region: CASSTGVGGYGYTF. The CDR3 bases are TGTGCCAGTAGCACCGGGGTCGGCGGTTATGGCTACACCTTC.

The J gene is TRBJ2-5, the V gene TRBV6-5; TRBD1 is a possible D gene (5 bases). Trimming left V 3 bases short and J 0 bases short, with 14 bases between. This CDR3 is 16 amino acids long. Germline V gene sequence: CDR1 MNHEY, CDR2 SVGAGI. The CDR3 protein is CASSYAPGFDQETQYF. The CDR3 DNA reads as TGTGCCAGCAGTTATGCTCCAGGGTTCGACCAAGAGACCCAGTACTTC.

V and J are TRBV10-3 and TRBJ1-2; a possible D gene is TRBD1 (5 bases). CDR1 is ENHRY, CDR2 SYGVKD, per germline. The CDR3 is made up of 14 amino acids. Trimming took off 10 bases at V and 6 bases at J, with 21 bases between the two ends. The DNA for the CDR3 is TGTGCCACAGCGGAGCTGGGGGTCAGGGATGGCTACACCTTC. Its translation: CATAELGVRDGYTF.

The rearrangement links TRBV28 to TRBJ2-1, with 7 bases identical to TRBD2. Germline-derived CDR1 and CDR2 are MDHEN and SYDVKM. The CDR3 length is 11 residues. V lost 8 bases and J lost 10; bases outside the gene matches: 5. DNA for the CDR3: TGTGCCAGCGGATGGGGAGGGGAGCAGTTCTTC. Amino acids: CASGWGGEQFF.

V usage is TRBV7-9 and J usage is TRBJ2-3; no clear D gene. There are 14 residues in the CDR3. The V gene lost 4 bases and the J gene lost 0 bases, with 8 bases spanning the gap. CDR1 and CDR2 from the germline V gene are SEHNR and FQNEAQ (reference sequence). The CDR3 nucleotides read TGTGCCAGCAGCTGGATGCGTAGCACAGATACGCAGTATTTT. Protein product: CASSWMRSTDTQYF.

Of note for this clone: The same CDR3 arises from other DNA sequences in this sample as well. The chain employs TRBV5-4 and TRBJ2-7; 10 bases map to TRBD2. Trimming removed 0 bases from V and 2 bases from J; junction bases left unmatched: 2. The CDR3 spans 15 residues. The germline V gene has CDR1 SGHNT and CDR2 YYREEE (reference sequence). CDR3 sequence (DNA): TGTGCCAGCAGCTTGGGGACTAGCGGTACCTACGAGCAGTACTTC. This translates into CASSLGTSGTYEQYF.

The rearrangement links TRBV11-2 to TRBJ2-7, with unresolved D. Germline loops: CDR1 SGHAT, CDR2 FQNNGV. V dropped 6 bases and J dropped 6 bases, with 15 bases sitting between them. This CDR3 has 13 residues. Written as DNA, the CDR3 is TGTGCCAGCAGTTATGCCCCGTTAGGCGAGCAGTACTTC. It specifies CASSYAPLGEQYF.

This clone was detected once. The chain employs TRBV4-1 and TRBJ1-1; 8 bases fit TRBD1. The CDR3 totals 15 residues. J was trimmed by 2 bases and V by 1 base; bases with no gene match: 3. CDR1 is MGHRA and CDR2 is YSYEKL in the germline V gene. CDR3 protein: CASSQGGQGNTEAFF. DNA of the CDR3: TGCGCCAGCAGCCAAGGCGGACAGGGAAACACTGAAGCTTTCTTT.

This clone was detected once. This rearrangement joins TRBV6-4 to TRBJ2-1; 9 bases are a match to TRBD1. The germline V gene encodes CDR1 MRHNA and CDR2 SNTAGT. The CDR3 is 15 residues long. The trim removed 6 bases at V and 4 bases at J, leaving 7 bases unmatched. For the CDR3, the DNA is TGTGCCAGCAGCCCCGGGACAGGGACTTACAATGAGCAGTTCTTC. It specifies CASSPGTGTYNEQFF.

V is TRBV6-4 and J is TRBJ2-1; TRBD2 matches at 8 bases. This CDR3 comprises 14 residues. The trim removed 2 bases at V and 7 bases at J, leaving 4 bases unmatched. Germline loops: CDR1 MRHNA, CDR2 SNTAGT. CDR3 nucleotides: TGTGCCAGCAGTGACCGGGGGGGGAGGAATGAGCAGTTCTTC. This sequence encodes CASSDRGGRNEQFF.

V is TRBV7-9 and J is TRBJ1-1; D unclear. The CDR3 extends over 15 amino acids. The germline CDR1 and CDR2 sequences are SEHNR and FQNEAQ (reference sequence). Between the trimmed V and J ends, which lost 2 bases and 8 bases, there was a span of 18 bases. CDR3 region: CASSLNGRHQEEAFF. Written as DNA, the CDR3 is TGTGCCAGCAGCTTAAACGGCAGACACCAAGAAGAAGCTTTCTTT.

The rearrangement uses TRBV10-3 and TRBJ2-3; D not resolved. Germline-derived CDR1 and CDR2 are ENHRY and SYGVKD. The CDR3 sequence is 15 residues long. V dropped 6 bases and J dropped 0 bases, with 13 bases sitting between them. The DNA of the CDR3 is TGTGCCATCAGGTCTAAGGACCCTAGCACAGATACGCAGTATTTT. It yields the protein CAIRSKDPSTDTQYF.

The V and J genes are TRBV7-9 and TRBJ2-3; D remains ambiguous. Per the germline V gene, CDR1 is SEHNR and CDR2 is FQNEAQ (reference sequence). V lost 5 bases, J lost 4 bases, and 19 bases lay in between. This CDR3 region has 16 residues. The CDR3 is CASSQDNSSPSDTQYF. The CDR3 region has the DNA TGTGCCAGCAGCCAAGATAACAGCAGTCCATCAGATACGCAGTATTTT.

The chain employs TRBV9 and TRBJ2-3, with D possibly matching TRBD2 (5 bases). CDR1 and CDR2 (germline): SGDLS, YYNGEE. The CDR3 is 18 amino acids. V lost 2 bases and J 2 bases, leaving 21 bases between the germline ends. The CDR3 DNA sequence: TGTGCCAGCAGCGTCGAAGAGCTAGCCCGGTACTCCACAGATACGCAGTATTTT. Amino acids: CASSVEELARYSTDTQYF.

The V call is TRBV27, the J call TRBJ1-5, with D maybe TRBD1 (6 bases). Germline CDR1 and CDR2: MNHEY and SMNVEV (reference sequence). V lost 8 bases, J lost 1 base, and 12 bases lay in between. The CDR3 runs 14 residues. In DNA form, the CDR3 reads TGTGCCAGCGCGCTACAGGGAAGCAATCAGCCCCAGCATTTT. Translated: CASALQGSNQPQHF.

The chain links TRBV9 to TRBJ1-2, with a possible D match to TRBD1 (6 bases). Germline V gene lookup returns CDR1 SGDLS and CDR2 YYNGEE. The CDR3 has 13 residues. Trimming took off 4 bases at V and 3 bases at J, with 10 bases between the two ends. CDR3 loop: CASSPGDYYGYTF. In DNA form, the CDR3 reads TGTGCCAGCAGCCCAGGGGACTACTATGGCTACACCTTC. Filled out from reference TRBV9 and TRBJ1-2, the complete variable domain reads DSGVTQTPKHLITATGQRVTLRCSPRSGDLSVYWYQQSLDQGLQFLIQYYNGEERAKGNILERFSAQQFPDLHSELNLSSLELGDSALYFCASSPGDYYGYTFGSGTRLTVV.

This rearrangement joins TRBV13 to TRBJ2-1; possible D gene TRBD2, 6 bases. The CDR3 extends over 16 amino acids. Trimming pared 0 bases from V and 10 bases from J, leaving 19 bases between. The germline V gene encodes CDR1 PRHDT and CDR2 FYEKMQ (reference sequence). CDR3 region: CASSLGLRGTEGEQFF. DNA of the CDR3: TGTGCCAGCAGCTTAGGATTACGCGGGACGGAAGGAGAGCAGTTCTTC. Complete variable domain (other parts from reference TRBV13 and TRBJ2-1): AAGVIQSPRHLIKEKRETATLKCYPIPRHDTVYWYQQGPGQDPQFLISFYEKMQSDKGSIPDRFSAQQFSDYHSELNMSSLELGDSALYFCASSLGLRGTEGEQFFGPGTRLTVL.

The gene calls are TRBV4-1 and TRBJ1-5; 7 bases fit TRBD1. Trimming at V came to 0 bases and at J to 5 bases, leaving 7 bases not matched to a gene. The CDR3 is made up of 16 amino acids. CDR1 and CDR2 (germline): MGHRA, YSYEKL. CDR3 sequence reads: CASSQERGGGYQPQHF. DNA of the CDR3: TGCGCCAGCAGCCAAGAACGAGGGGGCGGATATCAGCCCCAGCATTTT.